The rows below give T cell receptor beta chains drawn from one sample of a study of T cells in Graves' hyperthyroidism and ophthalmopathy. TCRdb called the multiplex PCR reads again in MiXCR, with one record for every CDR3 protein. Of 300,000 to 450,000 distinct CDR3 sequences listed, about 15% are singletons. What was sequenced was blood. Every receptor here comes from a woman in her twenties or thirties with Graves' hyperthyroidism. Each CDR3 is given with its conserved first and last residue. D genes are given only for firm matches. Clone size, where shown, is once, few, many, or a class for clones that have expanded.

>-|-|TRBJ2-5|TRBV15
TGTGCCACCAGCCCTCGGACGGGAAGGGAGACCCAGTACTTC
CATSPRTGRETQYF
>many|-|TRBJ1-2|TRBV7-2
TGTGCCAGCACCCTAGACGGGATTGGTGGCTACACCTTC
CASTLDGIGGYTF
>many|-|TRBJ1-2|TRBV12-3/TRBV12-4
TGTGCCAGCAGCGCCGCTAACTATGGCTACACCTTC
CASSAANYGYTF
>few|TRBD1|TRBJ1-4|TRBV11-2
TGTGCCAGCAGATCCGGGACAGGGGGTAATGAAAAACTGTTTTTT
CASRSGTGGNEKLFF
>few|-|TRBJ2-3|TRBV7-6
TGTGCCAGCCGAGGACTTGACACAGATACGCAGTATTTT
CASRGLDTDTQYF
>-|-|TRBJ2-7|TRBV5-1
TGCGCCAGCAGCTTGGACGGGGGGCCCTCCTACGAGCAGTACTTC
CASSLDGGPSYEQYF
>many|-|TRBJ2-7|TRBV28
TGTGCCAGCAGTTTATTGGGATACGAGCAGTACTTC
CASSLLGYEQYF
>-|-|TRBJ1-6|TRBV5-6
TGTGTCAGCAGCCCCGGGACCTCCAATTCACCCCTCCACTTT
CVSSPGTSNSPLHF
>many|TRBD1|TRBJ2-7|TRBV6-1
TGTGCCACCACGGACAGGGACTACGAGCAGTACTTC
CATTDRDYEQYF
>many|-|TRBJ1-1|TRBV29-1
TGCAGCGTTGTCGGACAGAGAGATGACACTGAAGCTTTCTTT
CSVVGQRDDTEAFF
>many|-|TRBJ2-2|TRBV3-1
TGTGCCAGCAGCCACAGAGAACAGAACGGGGAGCTGTTTTTT
CASSHREQNGELFF
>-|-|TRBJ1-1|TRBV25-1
TGTGCCAGCAGCGAGGCAGGGGACAACACTGAAGCTTTCTTT
CASSEAGDNTEAFF
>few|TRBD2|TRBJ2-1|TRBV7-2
TGTGCCAGCAGCACGGGACTATACAATGAGCAGTTCTTC
CASSTGLYNEQFF
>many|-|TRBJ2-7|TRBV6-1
TGTGCCAGCACCTTGGATAGGGGCGGCTACGAGCAGTACTTC
CASTLDRGGYEQYF
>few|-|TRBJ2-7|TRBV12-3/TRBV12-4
TGTGCCAGCAGCTGGAGGGCCCGGACCTACGAGCAGTACTTC
CASSWRARTYEQYF
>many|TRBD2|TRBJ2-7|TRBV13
TGTGCCAGCAGCTCGGGGACTAGAAGTTACTACGAGCAGTACTTC
CASSSGTRSYYEQYF
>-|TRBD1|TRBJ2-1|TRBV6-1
TGTGCCAGCAGTTGGACAGGGGGTTACAATGAGCAGTTCTTC
CASSWTGGYNEQFF
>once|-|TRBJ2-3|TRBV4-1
TGCGCCAGCAGCCAATCGGGAGCGGGTTCAGATACGCAGTATTTT
CASSQSGAGSDTQYF
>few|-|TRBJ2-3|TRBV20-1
TGCAGTGCTAGAGTGGAACCTAGCGGCACAGATACGCAGTATTTT
CSARVEPSGTDTQYF
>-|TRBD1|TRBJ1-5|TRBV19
TGTGCCAGTAGACCCCGACAGGGGGAGCGAGGGCCCCAGCATTTT
CASRPRQGERGPQHF
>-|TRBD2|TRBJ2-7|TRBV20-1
TGCAGTGCTGGGGGACTAGCGGGAGTTATCGGGTACGAGCAGTACTTC
CSAGGLAGVIGYEQYF
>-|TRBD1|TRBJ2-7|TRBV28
TGTGCCAGTTGCCCGGGACAGGGCTACGAGCAGTACTTC
CASCPGQGYEQYF
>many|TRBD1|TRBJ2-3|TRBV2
TGTGCCAGCAGTGAAGCCCCCGGGACAGGGTATCCAGATACGCAGTATTTT
CASSEAPGTGYPDTQYF
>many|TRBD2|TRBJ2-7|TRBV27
TGTGCCAGCAGTTCCTTATCCGGGGGGTCCTACGAGCAGTACTTC
CASSSLSGGSYEQYF
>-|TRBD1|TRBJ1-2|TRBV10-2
TGCGCCAGCAGTGAGTCCGGGACAGCACCACTTAACTATGGCTACACCTTC
CASSESGTAPLNYGYTF
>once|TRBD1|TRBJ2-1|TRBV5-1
TGCGCCAGCAGCTTCGCGACAGGGAGCTCCTACAATGAGCAGTTCTTC
CASSFATGSSYNEQFF
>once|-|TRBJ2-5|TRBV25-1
TGTGCCAGCAGTGAACGGAGTACGGTGCACAGGCTGGAGACCCAGTACTTC
CASSERSTVHRLETQYF
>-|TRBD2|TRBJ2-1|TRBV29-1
TGCAGCGCTGATGGGGTAGCGGGATATTACAATGAGCAGTTCTTC
CSADGVAGYYNEQFF
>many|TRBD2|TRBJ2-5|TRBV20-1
TGCAGTGCAACCTTCGGACTAGCGGGAGAAAGAGAGACCCAGTACTTC
CSATFGLAGERETQYF
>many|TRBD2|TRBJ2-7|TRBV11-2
TGTGCCAGCAGCCCCGGACTAGCGGGAGAACTTCGCTCCGAGCAGTACTTC
CASSPGLAGELRSEQYF
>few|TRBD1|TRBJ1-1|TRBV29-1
TGCAGCGTTGTGCTAGGGGGCGCTAGGGCTTTCTTT
CSVVLGGARAFF
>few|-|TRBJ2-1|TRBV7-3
TGTGCCAGCCCAATCCCCCGGGATCTAGCCTACAATGAGCAGTTCTTC
CASPIPRDLAYNEQFF
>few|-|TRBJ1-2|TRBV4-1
TGCGCCAGCAGCCCCACCCCGGGTGATACAGGGTGGAGCTATGGCTACACCTTC
CASSPTPGDTGWSYGYTF
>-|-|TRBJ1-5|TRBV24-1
TGTGCCACCAGTGATTTGGGGGGGGGGCCTCAGCCCCAGCATTTT
CATSDLGGGPQPQHF
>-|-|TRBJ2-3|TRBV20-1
TGCAGTGCAAGGAGGGGGCCGGGAACAGATACGCAGTATTTT
CSARRGPGTDTQYF
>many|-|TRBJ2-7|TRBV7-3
TGTGCCAGCAGCTTATTAAGACAGCAATCCTACGAGCAGTACTTC
CASSLLRQQSYEQYF
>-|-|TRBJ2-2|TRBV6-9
TGTGCCAGCAGTTACGAAGTGTCTAGTAACACCGGGGAGCTGTTTTTT
CASSYEVSSNTGELFF
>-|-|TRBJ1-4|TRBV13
TGTGCCAGCAGCGCCGGACGGTCGGGAGAAAAACTGTTTTTT
CASSAGRSGEKLFF
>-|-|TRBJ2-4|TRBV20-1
TGCAGTGCTACCACAGGGTACAAGATTCAGTACTTC
CSATTGYKIQYF
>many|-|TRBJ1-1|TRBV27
TGTGCCAGCAGTTTATCGGGGATTTCGGGGGAAGCTTTCTTT
CASSLSGISGEAFF
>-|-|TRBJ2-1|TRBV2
TGTGCCAGCAGTGTGAACAGGGATGTGCAGTTCTTC
CASSVNRDVQFF
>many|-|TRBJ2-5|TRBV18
TGTGCCAGCTCACCCAGGACATTAGCCCAAGAGACCCAGTACTTC
CASSPRTLAQETQYF
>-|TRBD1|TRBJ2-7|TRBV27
TGTGCCAGCAGCCCTAGGAGGGGACAGGTTTACTTCTACGAGCAGTACTTC
CASSPRRGQVYFYEQYF
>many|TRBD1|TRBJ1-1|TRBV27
TGTGCCAGCAGTTTAATCCGGGACAGGGGCACTGAAGCTTTCTTT
CASSLIRDRGTEAFF
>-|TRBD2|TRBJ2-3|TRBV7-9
TGTGCCAGCAGCCTAGGGACTAGCGGCCTCAGCACAGATACGCAGTATTTT
CASSLGTSGLSTDTQYF
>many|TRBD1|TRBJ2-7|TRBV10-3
TGTGCCATACGGACAGGCAACGGATTTACCTACGAGCAGTACTTC
CAIRTGNGFTYEQYF
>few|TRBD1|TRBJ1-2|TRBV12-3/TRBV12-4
TGTGCCAGCAGTCCAGACAGGGCATATGGCTACACCTTC
CASSPDRAYGYTF
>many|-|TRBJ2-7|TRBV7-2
TGTGCCAGCAGCTTAGGCGGGGAAAGCTACGAGCAGTACTTC
CASSLGGESYEQYF
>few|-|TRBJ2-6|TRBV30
TGTGCCTCCGCGAGGGGGTCTGGGGCCAACGTCCTGACTTTC
CASARGSGANVLTF
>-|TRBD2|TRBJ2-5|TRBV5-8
TGTGCCAGCAGCTTGGCCGGGACTAGCGGCCAAGAGACCCAGTACTTC
CASSLAGTSGQETQYF
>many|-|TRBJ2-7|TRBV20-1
TGCAGTGCTAGCGGGCAGGGCGGGTACGAGCAGTACTTC
CSASGQGGYEQYF
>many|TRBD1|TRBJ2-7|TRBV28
TGTGCCAGCAGAGTCGGGACAGGGGTGTTCGAGCAGTACTTC
CASRVGTGVFEQYF